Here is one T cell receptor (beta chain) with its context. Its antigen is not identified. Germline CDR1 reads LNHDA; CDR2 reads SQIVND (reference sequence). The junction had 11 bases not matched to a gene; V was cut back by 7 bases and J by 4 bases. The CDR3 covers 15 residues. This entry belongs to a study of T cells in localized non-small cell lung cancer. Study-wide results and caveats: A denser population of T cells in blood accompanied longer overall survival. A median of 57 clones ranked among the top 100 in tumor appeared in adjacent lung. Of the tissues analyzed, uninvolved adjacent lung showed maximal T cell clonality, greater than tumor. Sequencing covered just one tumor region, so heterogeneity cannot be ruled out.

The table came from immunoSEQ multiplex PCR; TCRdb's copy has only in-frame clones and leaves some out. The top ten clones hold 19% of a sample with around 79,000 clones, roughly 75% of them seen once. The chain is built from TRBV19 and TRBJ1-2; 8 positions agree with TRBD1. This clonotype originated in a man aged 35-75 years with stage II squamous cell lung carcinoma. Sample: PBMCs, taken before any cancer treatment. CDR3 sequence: CASTNRGDVFYGYTF. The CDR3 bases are TGTGCCAGTACCAACAGGGGGGACGTTTTCTATGGCTACACCTTC.